This TCR beta chain was recovered during a study of Ad26.COV2.S vaccination and SARS-CoV-2 variants. Study-level information: Into the muscle, Ad26.COV2.S was dosed once or twice, 56 days apart. Overall study results and limits: It was reported that spike-specific CD8+ and CD4+ T cell responses were substantially broad after vaccination. Vaccinees showed greater spike-specific TCR breadth than placebo recipients. The TCR breadth and depth analyses may have understated or missed part of the total T cell responses.

With regard to this clone: The antigen remains undetermined.

Assay used: immunoSEQ multiplex PCR; TCRdb lists only in-frame clones, some missing. The sample includes some 480,000 clones, around 85% of them seen just once. Per germline, CDR1 SGHDN and CDR2 FVKESK. This CDR3 is 15 amino acids long. Unmatched junction bases numbered 4, after V lost 6 bases and J lost 2 bases. Treatment here: around 19 received Ad26.COV2.S at low or high dose, single or two shots; several received placebo; per-sample allocation not given. Sample collection was performed on day 63 after the first vaccine or placebo injection. The TCR comes from a person between 18 and 65 years old who received the Ad26.COV2.S COVID-19 vaccine or a placebo. The rearrangement uses TRBV14 and TRBJ2-6, with 7 bases fitting TRBD2. Sequencing was performed on peripheral blood, taken in a trial of Ad26.COV2.S vaccine versus placebo. The CDR3 DNA reads as TGTGCCAGCAGAAACAGCGGGACTGGGGCCAACGTCCTGACTTTC. It encodes CASRNSGTGANVLTF.